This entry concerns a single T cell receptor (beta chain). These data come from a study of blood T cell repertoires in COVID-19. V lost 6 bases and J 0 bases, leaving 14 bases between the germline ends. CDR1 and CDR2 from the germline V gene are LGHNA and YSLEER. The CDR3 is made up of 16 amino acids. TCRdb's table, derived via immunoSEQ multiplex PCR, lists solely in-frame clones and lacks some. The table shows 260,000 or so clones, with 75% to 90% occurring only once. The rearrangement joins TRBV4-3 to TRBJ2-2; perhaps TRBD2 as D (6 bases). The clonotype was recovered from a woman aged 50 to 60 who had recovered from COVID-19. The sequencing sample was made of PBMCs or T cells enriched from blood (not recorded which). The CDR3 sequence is CASSRSTSTNTGELFF. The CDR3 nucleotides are TGCGCCAGCAGTCGTTCCACTAGCACGAACACCGGGGAGCTGTTTTTT.